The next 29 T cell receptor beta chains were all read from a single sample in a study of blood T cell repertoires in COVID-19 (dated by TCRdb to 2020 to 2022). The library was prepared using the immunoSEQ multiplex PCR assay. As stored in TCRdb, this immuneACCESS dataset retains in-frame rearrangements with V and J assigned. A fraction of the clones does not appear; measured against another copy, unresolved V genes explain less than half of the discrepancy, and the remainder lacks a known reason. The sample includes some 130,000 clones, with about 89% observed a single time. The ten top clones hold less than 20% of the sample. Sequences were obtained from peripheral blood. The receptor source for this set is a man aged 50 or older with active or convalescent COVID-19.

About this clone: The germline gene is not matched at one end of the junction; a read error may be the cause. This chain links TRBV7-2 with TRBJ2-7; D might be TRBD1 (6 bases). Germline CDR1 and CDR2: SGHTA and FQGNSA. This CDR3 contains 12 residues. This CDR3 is CASSLGVRQATF. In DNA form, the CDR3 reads TGTGCCAGCAGCTTAGGTGTGAGACAGGCGACCTTC.

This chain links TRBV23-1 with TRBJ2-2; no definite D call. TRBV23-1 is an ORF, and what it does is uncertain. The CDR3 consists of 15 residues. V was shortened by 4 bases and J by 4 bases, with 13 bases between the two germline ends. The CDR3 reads CASSPRQEITGELFF. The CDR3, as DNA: TGCGCCAGCAGTCCTCGGCAGGAAATCACCGGGGAGCTGTTTTTT.

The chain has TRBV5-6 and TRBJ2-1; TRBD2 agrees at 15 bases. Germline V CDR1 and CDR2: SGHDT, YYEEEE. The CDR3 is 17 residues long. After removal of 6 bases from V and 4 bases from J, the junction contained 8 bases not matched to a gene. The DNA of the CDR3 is TGTGCCAGCAACACAGGACTAGCGGGAGGGTTGTACAATGAGCAGTTCTTC. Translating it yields CASNTGLAGGLYNEQFF.

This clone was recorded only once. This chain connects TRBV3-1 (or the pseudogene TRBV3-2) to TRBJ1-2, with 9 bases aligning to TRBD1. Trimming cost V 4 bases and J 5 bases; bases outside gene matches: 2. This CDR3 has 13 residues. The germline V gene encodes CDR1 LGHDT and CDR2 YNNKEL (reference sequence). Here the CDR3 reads CASSRGQGYGYTF. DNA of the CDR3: TGTGCCAGCAGCCGAGGACAGGGGTATGGCTACACCTTC.

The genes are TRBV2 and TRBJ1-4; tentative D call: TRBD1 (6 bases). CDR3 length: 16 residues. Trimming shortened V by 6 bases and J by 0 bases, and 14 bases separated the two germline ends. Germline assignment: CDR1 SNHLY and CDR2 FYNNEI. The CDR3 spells CASRSRDKATNEKLFF. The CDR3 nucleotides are TGTGCCAGCAGATCCCGGGACAAAGCAACTAATGAAAAACTGTTTTTT.

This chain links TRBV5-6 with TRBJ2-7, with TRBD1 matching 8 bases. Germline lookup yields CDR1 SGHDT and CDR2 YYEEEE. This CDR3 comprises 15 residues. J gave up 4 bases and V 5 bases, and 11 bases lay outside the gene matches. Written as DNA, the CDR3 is TGTGCCAGCAGGGCCTATCGACAGGGGAGGTACGAGCAGTACTTC. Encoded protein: CASRAYRQGRYEQYF.

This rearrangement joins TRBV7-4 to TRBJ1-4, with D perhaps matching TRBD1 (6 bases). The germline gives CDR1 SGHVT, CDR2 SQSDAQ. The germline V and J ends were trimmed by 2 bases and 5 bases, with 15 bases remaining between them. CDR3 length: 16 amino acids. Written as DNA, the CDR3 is TGTGCCAGCAGCTTAAGACAGGACATACCGAATGAAAAACTGTTTTTT. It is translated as CASSLRQDIPNEKLFF.

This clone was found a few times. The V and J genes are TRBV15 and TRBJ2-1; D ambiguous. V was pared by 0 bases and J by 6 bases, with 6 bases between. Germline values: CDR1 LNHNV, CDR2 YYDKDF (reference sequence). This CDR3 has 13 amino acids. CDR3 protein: CATSRDPGNEQFF. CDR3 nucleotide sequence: TGTGCCACCAGCAGAGACCCGGGCAATGAGCAGTTCTTC. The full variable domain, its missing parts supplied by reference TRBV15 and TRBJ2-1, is DAMVIQNPRYQVTQFGKPVTLSCSQTLNHNVMYWYQQKSSQAPKLLFHYYDKDFNNEADTPDNFQSRRPNTSFCFLDIRSPGLGDTAMYLCATSRDPGNEQFFGPGTRLTVL.

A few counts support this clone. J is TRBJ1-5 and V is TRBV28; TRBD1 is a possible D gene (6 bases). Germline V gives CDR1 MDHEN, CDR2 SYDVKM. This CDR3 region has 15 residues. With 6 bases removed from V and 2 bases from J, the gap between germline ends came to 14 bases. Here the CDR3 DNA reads TGTGCCAGCAGCCTAAGGGGGGGAGGCAATCAGCCCCAGCATTTT. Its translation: CASSLRGGGNQPQHF.

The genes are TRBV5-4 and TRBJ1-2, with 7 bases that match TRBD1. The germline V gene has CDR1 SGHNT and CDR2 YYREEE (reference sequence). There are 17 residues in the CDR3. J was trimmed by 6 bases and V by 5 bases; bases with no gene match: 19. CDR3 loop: CASSLPAGGVSNDGYTF. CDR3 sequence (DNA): TGTGCCAGCAGTTTGCCGGCAGGGGGTGTATCCAATGATGGCTACACCTTC.

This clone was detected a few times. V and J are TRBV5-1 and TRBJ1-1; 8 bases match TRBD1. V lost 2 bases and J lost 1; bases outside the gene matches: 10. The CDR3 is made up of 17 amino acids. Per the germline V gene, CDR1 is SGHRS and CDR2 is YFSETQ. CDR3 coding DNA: TGCGCCAGCAGCTTCAACCCGGGACAGGTAACGAACACTGAAGCTTTCTTT. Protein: CASSFNPGQVTNTEAFF.

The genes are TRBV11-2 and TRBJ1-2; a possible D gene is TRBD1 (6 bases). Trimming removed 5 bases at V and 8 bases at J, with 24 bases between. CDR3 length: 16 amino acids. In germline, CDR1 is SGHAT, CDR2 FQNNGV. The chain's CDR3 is CASSLGLGPAQGGYTF. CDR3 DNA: TGTGCCAGCAGCCTAGGCCTGGGACCCGCCCAGGGGGGCTACACCTTC.

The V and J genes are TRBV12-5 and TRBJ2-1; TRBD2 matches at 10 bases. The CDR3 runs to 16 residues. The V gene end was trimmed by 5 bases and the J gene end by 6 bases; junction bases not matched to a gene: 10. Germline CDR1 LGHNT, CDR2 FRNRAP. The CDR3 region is CASGRRGVAGGNEQFF. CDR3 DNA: TGTGCTAGTGGTCGCAGGGGGGTAGCGGGAGGCAATGAGCAGTTCTTC.

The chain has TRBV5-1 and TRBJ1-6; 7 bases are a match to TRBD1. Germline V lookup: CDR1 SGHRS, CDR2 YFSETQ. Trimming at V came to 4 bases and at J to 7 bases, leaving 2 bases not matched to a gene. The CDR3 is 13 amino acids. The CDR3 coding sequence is TGCGCCAGCAGCCCGGACAGGAATTCACCCCTCCACTTT. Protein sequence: CASSPDRNSPLHF.

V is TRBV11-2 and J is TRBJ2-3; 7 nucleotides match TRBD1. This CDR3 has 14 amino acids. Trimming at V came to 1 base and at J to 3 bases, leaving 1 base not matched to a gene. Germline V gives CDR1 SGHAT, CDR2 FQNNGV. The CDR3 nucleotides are TGTGCCAGCAGCTTAGGGGGACAGACAGATACGCAGTATTTT. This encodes CASSLGGQTDTQYF.

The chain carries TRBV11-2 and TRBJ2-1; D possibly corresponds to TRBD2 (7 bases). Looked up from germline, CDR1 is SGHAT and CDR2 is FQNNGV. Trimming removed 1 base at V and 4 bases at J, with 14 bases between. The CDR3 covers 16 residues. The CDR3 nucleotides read TGTGCCAGCAGCTTAGTAACGGGGGGCGCTTACAATGAGCAGTTCTTC. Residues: CASSLVTGGAYNEQFF.

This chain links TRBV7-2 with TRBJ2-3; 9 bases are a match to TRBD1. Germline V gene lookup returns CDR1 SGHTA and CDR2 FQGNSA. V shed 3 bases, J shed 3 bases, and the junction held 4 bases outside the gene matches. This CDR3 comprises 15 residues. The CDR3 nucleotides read TGTGCCAGCAGCTTGGGACAGGGACGAACAGATACGCAGTATTTT. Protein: CASSLGQGRTDTQYF.

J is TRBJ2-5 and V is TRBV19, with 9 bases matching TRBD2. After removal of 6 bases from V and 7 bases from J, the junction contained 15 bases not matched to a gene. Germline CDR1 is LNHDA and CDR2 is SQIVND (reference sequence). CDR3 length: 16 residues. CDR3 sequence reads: CASRGLPAGGPGTQYF. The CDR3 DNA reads TGTGCCAGTAGGGGACTACCCGCGGGGGGGCCTGGGACCCAGTACTTC.

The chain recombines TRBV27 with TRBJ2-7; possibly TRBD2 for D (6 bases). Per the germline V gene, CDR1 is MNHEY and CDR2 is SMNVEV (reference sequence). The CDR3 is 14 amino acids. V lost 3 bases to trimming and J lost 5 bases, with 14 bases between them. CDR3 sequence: CASSFGGGVDEQYF. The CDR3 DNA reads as TGTGCCAGCAGTTTCGGGGGAGGTGTGGACGAGCAGTACTTC.

CDR3 DNA: TGTGCCAGTAGTGACCGACAGGGGTCCCTCTATGGCTACACCTTC. Encoded protein: CASSDRQGSLYGYTF. V is TRBV19 and J is TRBJ1-2; 8 bases are a match to TRBD1. Germline loops: CDR1 LNHDA, CDR2 SQIVND (reference sequence). Germline trimming cut 5 bases from V and 4 bases from J; bases unmatched to any gene: 9. This CDR3 comprises 15 residues.

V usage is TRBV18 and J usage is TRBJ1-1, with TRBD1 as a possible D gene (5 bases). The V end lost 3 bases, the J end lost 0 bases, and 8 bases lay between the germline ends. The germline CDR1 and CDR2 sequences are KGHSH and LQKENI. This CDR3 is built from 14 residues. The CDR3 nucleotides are TGTGCCAGCTCACCCGGGGGAATGAACACTGAAGCTTTCTTT. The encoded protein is CASSPGGMNTEAFF.

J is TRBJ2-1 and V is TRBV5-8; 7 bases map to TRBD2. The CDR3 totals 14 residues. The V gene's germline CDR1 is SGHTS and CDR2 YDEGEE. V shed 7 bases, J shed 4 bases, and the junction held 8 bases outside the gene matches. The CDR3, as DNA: TGTGCCAGCGCCAGGGATAGCGGGTACAATGAGCAGTTCTTC. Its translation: CASARDSGYNEQFF.

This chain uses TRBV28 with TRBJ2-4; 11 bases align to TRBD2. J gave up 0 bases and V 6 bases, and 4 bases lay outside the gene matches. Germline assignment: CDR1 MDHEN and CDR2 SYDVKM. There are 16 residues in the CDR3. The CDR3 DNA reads TGTGCCAGCAGCCGACTAGCGGGACTAGCCAAAAACATTCAGTACTTC. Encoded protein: CASSRLAGLAKNIQYF. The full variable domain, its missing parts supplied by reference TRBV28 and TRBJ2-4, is DVKVTQSSRYLVKRTGEKVFLECVQDMDHENMFWYRQDPGLGLRLIYFSYDVKMKEKGDIPEGYSVSREKKERFSLILESASTNQTSMYLCASSRLAGLAKNIQYFGAGTRLSVL.

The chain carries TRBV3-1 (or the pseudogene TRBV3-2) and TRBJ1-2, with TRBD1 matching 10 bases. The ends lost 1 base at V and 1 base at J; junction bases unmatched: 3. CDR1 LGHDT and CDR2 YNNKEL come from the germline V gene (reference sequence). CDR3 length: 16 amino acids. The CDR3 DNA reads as TGTGCCAGCAGCCAAGCCGACAGGGGGCATAACTATGGCTACACCTTC. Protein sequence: CASSQADRGHNYGYTF.

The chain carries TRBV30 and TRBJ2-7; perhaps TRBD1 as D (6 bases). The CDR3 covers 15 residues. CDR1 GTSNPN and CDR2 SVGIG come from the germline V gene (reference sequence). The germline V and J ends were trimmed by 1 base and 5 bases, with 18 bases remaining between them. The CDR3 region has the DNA TGTGCCTGGAGTGCCTTCCCAGGGGCTACGGACGAGCAGTACTTC. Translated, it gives CAWSAFPGATDEQYF.

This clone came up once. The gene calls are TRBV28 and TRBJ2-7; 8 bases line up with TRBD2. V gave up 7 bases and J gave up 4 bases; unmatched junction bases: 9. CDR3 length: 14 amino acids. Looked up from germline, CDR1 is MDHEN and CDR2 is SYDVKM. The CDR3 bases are TGTGCCAGCAACCCTGGCGGGAGGACTTACGAGCAGTACTTC. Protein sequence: CASNPGGRTYEQYF.

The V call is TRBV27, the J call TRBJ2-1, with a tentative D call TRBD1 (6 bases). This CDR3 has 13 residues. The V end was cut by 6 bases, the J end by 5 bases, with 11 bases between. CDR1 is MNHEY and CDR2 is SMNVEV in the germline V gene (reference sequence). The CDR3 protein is CASRQGPNNEQFF. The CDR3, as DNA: TGTGCCAGCAGACAGGGACCGAACAATGAGCAGTTCTTC.

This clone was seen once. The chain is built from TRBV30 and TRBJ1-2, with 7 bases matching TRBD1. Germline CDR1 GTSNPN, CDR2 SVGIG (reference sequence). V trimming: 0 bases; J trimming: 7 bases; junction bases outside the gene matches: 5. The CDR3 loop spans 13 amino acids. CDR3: CAWSVGQDSGYTF. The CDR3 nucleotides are TGTGCCTGGAGTGTAGGACAGGATTCTGGCTACACCTTC.

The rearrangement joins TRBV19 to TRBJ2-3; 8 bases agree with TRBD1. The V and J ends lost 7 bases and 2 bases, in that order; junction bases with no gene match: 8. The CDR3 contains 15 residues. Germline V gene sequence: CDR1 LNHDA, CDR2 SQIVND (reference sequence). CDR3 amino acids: CASNVQGDNTDTQYF. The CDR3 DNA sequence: TGTGCCAGTAATGTACAGGGGGACAACACAGATACGCAGTATTTT.